This T cell receptor (beta chain) originates from a study of blood T cell repertoires in COVID-19. Looking at the study overall: Italy, Spain and the United States were the sources of the convalescent and acute COVID-19 samples.

Only in-frame clones appear in the TCRdb table, and some are missing; sequencing was by immunoSEQ multiplex PCR. The sample holds more than 300,000 clones, around nine tenths seen once. Trimming shortened V by 4 bases and J by 0 bases, and 7 bases separated the two germline ends. Germline CDR1 reads SNHLY; CDR2 reads FYNNEI. The CDR3 is 14 amino acids. J is TRBJ1-3 and V is TRBV2; D possibly corresponds to TRBD1 (6 bases). This clonotype was obtained from a young woman who had been exposed to COVID-19. Sequenced input: PBMCs or T cells enriched from blood (not recorded which). CDR3 loop: CASSAGHSGNTIYF. The CDR3 DNA reads as TGTGCCAGCAGTGCGGGACACTCTGGAAACACCATATATTTT.